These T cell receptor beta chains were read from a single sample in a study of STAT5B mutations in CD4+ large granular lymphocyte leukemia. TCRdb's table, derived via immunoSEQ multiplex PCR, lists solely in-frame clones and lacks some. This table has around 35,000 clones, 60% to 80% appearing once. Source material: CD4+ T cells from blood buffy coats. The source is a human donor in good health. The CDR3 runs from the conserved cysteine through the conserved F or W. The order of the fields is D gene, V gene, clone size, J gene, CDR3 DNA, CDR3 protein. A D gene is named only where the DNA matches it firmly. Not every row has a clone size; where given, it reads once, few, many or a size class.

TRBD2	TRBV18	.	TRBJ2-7	TGTGCCAGCTCACCAACCGGGACTAGCAGTTCCTACGAGCAGTACTTC	CASSPTGTSSSYEQYF
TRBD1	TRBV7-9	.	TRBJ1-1	TGTGCCAGCACAAGGGACAGATTGAACACTGAAGCTTTCTTT	CASTRDRLNTEAFF
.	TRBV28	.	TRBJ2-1	TGTGCCAGCAGTTCCCTCGGGGCACGAAACAATGAGCAGTTCTTC	CASSSLGARNNEQFF
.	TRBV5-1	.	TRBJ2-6	TGCGCCAGCTCTTTCTTAGGGGACCCCAGCTCTGGGGCCAACGTCCTGACTTTC	CASSFLGDPSSGANVLTF
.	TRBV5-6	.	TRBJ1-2	TGTGCCAGCAGCCCCGACATCTACTATGGCTACACCTTC	CASSPDIYYGYTF
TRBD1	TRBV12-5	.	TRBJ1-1	TGTGCTAGTGGTTTGGTACTGGGACAGGGGGCTACTGAAGCTTTCTTT	CASGLVLGQGATEAFF
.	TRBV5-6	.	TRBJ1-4	TGTGCCAGCAGCTTGGCCCCGGGACGAGCAACTAATGAAAAACTGTTTTTT	CASSLAPGRATNEKLFF
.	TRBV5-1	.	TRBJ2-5	TGCGCCAGCAGCATTCAAGAGACCCAGTACTTC	CASSIQETQYF
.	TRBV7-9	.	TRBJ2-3	TGTGCCAGCAGCTTCCTAGCCCGGGGAGATACGCAGTATTTT	CASSFLARGDTQYF
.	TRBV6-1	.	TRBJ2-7	TGTGCCAGCAGTGAACTTCAGGGGAGGGGGCTTAATAGCGAGCAGTACTTC	CASSELQGRGLNSEQYF
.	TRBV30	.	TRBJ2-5	TGTGCCTGGAGTGGGGGGGGGCGGAACCAAGAGACCCAGTACTTC	CAWSGGGRNQETQYF
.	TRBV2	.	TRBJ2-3	TGTGCCAGCAGTGATTCACTGGGAGGTGCAGATACGCAGTATTTT	CASSDSLGGADTQYF
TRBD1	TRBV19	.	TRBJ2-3	TGTGCCAGTAGGGCGACAGGGGGCTCCACAGATACGCAGTATTTT	CASRATGGSTDTQYF
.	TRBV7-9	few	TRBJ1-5	TGTGCCAGCAGCTTAGACGTGGTCAATCAGCCCCAGCATTTT	CASSLDVVNQPQHF
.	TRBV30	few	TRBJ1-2	TGTGCCTGGAGGCAGGCGGACTATGGCTACACCTTC	CAWRQADYGYTF
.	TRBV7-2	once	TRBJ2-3	TGTGCCAGCAGCTTAGCCTCTGGGGCTAGATCAGATACGCAGTATTTT	CASSLASGARSDTQYF
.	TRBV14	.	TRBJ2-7	TGTGCCAGCAGCCGCCTCGGACAGACCTACGAGCAGTACTTC	CASSRLGQTYEQYF
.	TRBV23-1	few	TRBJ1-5	TGCGCCAGCAGTCAACCAAGGCGACCACATGGCAATCAGCCCCAGCATTTT	CASSQPRRPHGNQPQHF
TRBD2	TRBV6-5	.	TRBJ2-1	TGTGCCAGCAGTTACGGGACTAGAGTCAATGAGCAGTTCTTC	CASSYGTRVNEQFF
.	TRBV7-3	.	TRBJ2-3	TGTGCCAGCAGCGCCTCCGGGACTCGAGCAGATACGCAGTATTTT	CASSASGTRADTQYF
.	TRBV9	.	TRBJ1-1	TGTGCCAGCAGCGTAGATGCGGGGAGCGCTGAAGCTTTCTTT	CASSVDAGSAEAFF
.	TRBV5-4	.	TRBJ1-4	TGTGCCAGCAGCCAGAATTCGGACCTGGCTAATGAAAAACTGTTTTTT	CASSQNSDLANEKLFF
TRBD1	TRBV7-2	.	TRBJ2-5	TGTGCCAGCAGCCCACCGACAGGGACCCAAGAGACCCAGTACTTC	CASSPPTGTQETQYF
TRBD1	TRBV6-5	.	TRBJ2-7	TGTGCCAGCAGTTCGCCCCGGGACAGGGTAAACGAGCAGTACTTC	CASSSPRDRVNEQYF
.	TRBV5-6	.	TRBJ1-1	TGTGCCAGCAGCCCGTTAGGGGGTCTGAACACTGAAGCTTTCTTT	CASSPLGGLNTEAFF
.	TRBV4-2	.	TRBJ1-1	TGTGCCAGCAGCCAAGATCGCTGGGTTAGCACTGAAGCTTTCTTT	CASSQDRWVSTEAFF
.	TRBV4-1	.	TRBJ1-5	TGCGCCAGCAGCCATACCTTACTCCGGGGTCGCGATCAGCCCCAGCATTTT	CASSHTLLRGRDQPQHF
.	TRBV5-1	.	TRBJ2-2	TGCGCCAGCAGCCCCCAGGGCACCGGGGAGCTGTTTTTT	CASSPQGTGELFF